The source of this T cell receptor beta chain is a study of a mutant IDH1 vaccine in newly diagnosed glioma. To note about this clone: Its cognate antigen is unknown.

Trimming stripped 6 bases from V and 1 base from J, with 6 bases between. This CDR3 region has 11 residues. Germline assignment: CDR1 DFQATT and CDR2 SNEGSKA (reference sequence). This sample's time point: week 47, end of study. A single vaccine dose contained 300 ug of mutant IDH1 20-mer peptide, and topical imiquimod was used with it. TCRdb keeps only in-frame clones here, not all; method: immunoSEQ multiplex PCR. This sample has 30,000 to 40,000 clones, with roughly 90% found just once. V gene TRBV20-1 combines with J gene TRBJ1-2, with D unclear. The sequences come from PBMCs, collected from a glioma patient whose treatment included an IDH1 peptide vaccine. The source of this sequence is a man in his forties with glioma. CDR3 sequence: CSAWNNYGYTF. In DNA form, the CDR3 reads TGCAGTGCATGGAATAACTATGGCTACACCTTC.